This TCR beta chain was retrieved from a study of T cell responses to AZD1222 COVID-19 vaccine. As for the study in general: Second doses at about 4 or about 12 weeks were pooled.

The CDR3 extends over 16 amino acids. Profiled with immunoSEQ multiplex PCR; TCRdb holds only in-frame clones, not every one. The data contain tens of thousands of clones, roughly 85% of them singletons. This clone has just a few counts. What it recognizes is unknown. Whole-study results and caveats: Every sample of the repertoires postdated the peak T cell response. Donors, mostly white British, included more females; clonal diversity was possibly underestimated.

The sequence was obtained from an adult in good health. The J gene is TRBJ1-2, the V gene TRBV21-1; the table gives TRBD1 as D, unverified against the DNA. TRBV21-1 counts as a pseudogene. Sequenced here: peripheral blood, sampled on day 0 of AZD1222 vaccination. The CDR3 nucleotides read TGTGCCAGCAGCACTTGGACAGGGCTAGGAAAGTATGGCTACACCTTC. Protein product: CASSTWTGLGKYGYTF.